This TCR beta chain was observed in a study of Graves' ophthalmopathy and Graves' hyperthyroidism. Ineligible for inclusion were patients with other autoimmune diseases, uncontrolled infections, pregnancy or lactation. A diagnosis was made from clinical symptoms together with serum thyroxine, TRAb, thyroid ultrasound and orbital computed tomography. This clonotype has a count of ten or more. As yet, its antigen is unknown. Notes on the study in general: Blood repertoires reportedly contained most expanded thyroid clonotypes above 0.001 frequency.

RNA transcripts were the source from which TCR beta CDR3 regions were amplified. First-round RT-PCR used HTBI primers; second-round multiplex PCR followed. TCRdb independently ran MiXCR on the multiplex PCR reads; one entry per CDR3 protein. Of about 660,000 distinct CDR3 sequences listed, about 38% are singletons. Unmatched junction bases numbered 14, after V lost 5 bases and J lost 6 bases. Looked up from germline, CDR1 is LNHDA and CDR2 is SQIVND (reference sequence). This CDR3 contains 18 residues. The clonotype originates from an adult man with Graves' ophthalmopathy. The source material was peripheral blood. V usage is TRBV19 and J usage is TRBJ1-6; TRBD1 agrees at 9 bases. The CDR3 DNA reads as TGTGCCAGTAGTGCTGGGACAGGGTGGACGAGGAGTAATTCACCCCTCCACTTT. It is translated as CASSAGTGWTRSNSPLHF.